These 25 T cell receptor beta chains originate from one sample sequenced in a study of T cell responses to AZD1222 COVID-19 vaccine. Data came from immunoSEQ multiplex PCR; TCRdb stores just in-frame clones and leaves some out. The data hold around 67,000 clones, with 80% to 85% observed a single time. The input for sequencing was peripheral blood, taken on day 0 of AZD1222 vaccination. The receptors derive from an adult in good health.

This chain uses TRBV18 with TRBJ2-5; D is unresolved. Between the trimmed V and J ends, which lost 6 bases and 5 bases, there was a span of 4 bases. There are 10 residues in the CDR3. The germline gives CDR1 KGHSH, CDR2 LQKENI. The CDR3 coding sequence is TGTGCCAGCTCGGGGGAGACCCAGTACTTC. Its translation: CASSGETQYF.

This chain connects TRBV2 to TRBJ2-1, with TRBD2 matching 14 bases. The trim removed 7 bases at V and 7 bases at J, leaving 6 bases unmatched. The germline V gene has CDR1 SNHLY and CDR2 FYNNEI. The length of the CDR3 is 15 residues. CDR3 sequence: CASKTSGGARNEQFF. The CDR3 bases are TGTGCCAGCAAGACTAGCGGGGGGGCACGAAATGAGCAGTTCTTC.

The V call is TRBV21-1, the J call TRBJ2-5; the table names TRBD1, a call not compared with the DNA. TRBV21-1 is marked as a pseudogene. The CDR3 covers 14 residues. The CDR3 reads CASSGYRVGKTQYF. For the CDR3, the DNA is TGTGCCAGCAGCGGTTACAGGGTGGGGAAGACCCAGTACTTC.

V gene TRBV15 combines with J gene TRBJ1-6; 7 bases are a match to TRBD1. V shed 0 bases, J shed 9 bases, and the junction held 5 bases outside the gene matches. Germline V gives CDR1 LNHNV, CDR2 YYDKDF (reference sequence). The CDR3 runs to 15 residues. CDR3 amino acids: CATSRDQGGGSPLHF. DNA for the CDR3: TGTGCCACCAGCAGAGACCAGGGGGGTGGTTCACCCCTCCACTTT.

V gene TRBV11-2 combines with J gene TRBJ2-1, with a tentative D call TRBD1 (7 bases). Germline assignment: CDR1 SGHAT and CDR2 FQNNGV. With 5 bases removed from V and 4 bases from J, the gap between germline ends came to 18 bases. This CDR3 spans 16 amino acids. In DNA form, the CDR3 reads TGTGCCAGCAGCCTGACCCAGGGGGGCGGATACAATGAGCAGTTCTTC. It specifies CASSLTQGGGYNEQFF.

The genes are TRBV30 and TRBJ1-4; D might be TRBD1 (6 bases). CDR3 length equals 15 residues. Looked up from germline, CDR1 is GTSNPN and CDR2 is SVGIG (reference sequence). With 3 bases removed from V and 7 bases from J, the gap between germline ends came to 18 bases. CDR3 protein: CAWRSERGYGEKLFF. In DNA, the CDR3 is TGTGCCTGGAGATCGGAGAGGGGGTATGGTGAAAAACTGTTTTTT.

This chain uses TRBV11-2 with TRBJ2-1, with D possibly TRBD2 on 5 matching bases. Trimming took 0 bases from V and 15 from J, leaving 12 bases between them. There are 12 residues in the CDR3. Looked up from germline, CDR1 is SGHAT and CDR2 is FQNNGV. In DNA, the CDR3 is TGTGCCAGCAGCTTAGATCGCCTAGCCTCGTTCTTC. Translation: CASSLDRLASFF.

This clone was seen once. The V and J genes are TRBV7-8 and TRBJ2-5; possibly TRBD1 for D (6 bases). The CDR3 is 14 residues long. Trimming shortened V by 5 bases and J by 4 bases, and 14 bases separated the two germline ends. In germline, CDR1 is SGHVS, CDR2 FQNEAQ. The CDR3: CASSPQGGLETQYF. The DNA for the CDR3 is TGTGCCAGCAGCCCCCAAGGGGGATTAGAGACCCAGTACTTC. Based on the CDR3 plus reference TRBV7-8 and TRBJ2-5, the full variable domain is GAGVSQSPRYKVAKRGQDVALRCDPISGHVSLFWYQQALGQGPEFLTYFQNEAQLDKSGLPSDRFFAERPEGSVSTLKIQRTQQEDSAVYLCASSPQGGLETQYFGPGTRLLVL.

With regard to this clone: Other DNA sequences in this specimen translate into the identical CDR3. The V call is TRBV27, the J call TRBJ1-2, with D perhaps TRBD1 (5 bases). Germline V gene data show CDR1 as MNHEY and CDR2 as SMNVEV (reference sequence). Trimming cost V 3 bases and J 8 bases, with 19 bases left between them. The CDR3 spans 15 residues. CDR3: CASSFHGQGKNGYTF. The CDR3 DNA follows: TGTGCCAGCAGTTTTCACGGGCAGGGAAAGAACGGCTACACCTTC.

The V call is TRBV10-3, the J call TRBJ1-2; D perhaps matches TRBD1 (5 bases). The germline gives CDR1 ENHRY, CDR2 SYGVKD. Trimming cost V 3 bases and J 2 bases, with 13 bases left between them. The CDR3 spans 15 residues. CDR3: CAISEPDGANYGYTF. The DNA for the CDR3 is TGTGCCATCAGTGAACCAGACGGGGCGAACTATGGCTACACCTTC.

This clone is classed as medium-sized. This chain uses TRBV6-5 with TRBJ1-4; D ambiguous. Germline lookup yields CDR1 MNHEY and CDR2 SVGAGI. This CDR3 has 12 amino acids. The V and J ends lost 7 bases and 12 bases respectively, with 15 bases between them. The CDR3 nucleotides are TGTGCCAGCAAAAACCTCCATGGGGAACTGTTTTTT. Translating it yields CASKNLHGELFF.

CDR3 DNA sequence: TGTGCCAGCAGCTTAGAACTAGCGGGGCGTGAGCAGTACTTC. Residues: CASSLELAGREQYF. The genes are TRBV7-6 and TRBJ2-7; 10 bases align to TRBD2. The CDR3 runs to 14 residues. J gave up 7 bases and V 1 base, and 4 bases lay outside the gene matches. CDR1 is SGHVS, CDR2 FNYEAQ, per germline.

The chain is built from TRBV19 and TRBJ2-7; D possibly corresponds to TRBD1 (6 bases). With 6 bases removed from V and 1 base from J, the gap between germline ends came to 16 bases. Germline-derived CDR1 and CDR2 are LNHDA and SQIVND (reference sequence). CDR3 length: 15 residues. This chain's CDR3 is CASSLRGGQSYEQYF. CDR3 DNA: TGTGCCAGTAGCCTACGCGGAGGACAGTCCTACGAGCAGTACTTC.

This sequence joins TRBV6-5 and TRBJ2-7, with D perhaps given as TRBD1 or TRBD2 (5 bases each). Germline assignment: CDR1 MNHEY and CDR2 SVGAGI. The CDR3 length is 15 residues. Trimming left V 6 bases short and J 5 bases short, with 20 bases between. The CDR3 bases are TGTGCCAGCAGCGGGACGACTCCTCCCTTTGACGAGCAGTACTTC. Protein sequence: CASSGTTPPFDEQYF.

This clone was detected many times. The chain couples TRBV5-8 to TRBJ1-1; no definite D call. CDR3 length: 13 residues. V was pared by 4 bases and J by 4 bases, with 11 bases between. In germline, CDR1 is SGHTS, CDR2 YDEGEE. CDR3 loop: CASSPEPSTEAFF. CDR3 nucleotide sequence: TGTGCCAGCAGCCCGGAACCCTCCACTGAAGCTTTCTTT.

The chain couples TRBV30 to TRBJ1-6, with a weak D call TRBD1 (6 bases). V lost 6 bases and J lost 0, with 21 bases in between. The germline CDR1 and CDR2 sequences are GTSNPN and SVGIG (reference sequence). The CDR3 contains 18 residues. The CDR3 nucleotides read TGTGCCTGCATACAGGGACCCTCCAGGAGCTCCTATAATTCACCCCTCCACTTT. It encodes CACIQGPSRSSYNSPLHF.

The V call is TRBV27, the J call TRBJ1-4, with TRBD1 matching 12 bases. The V and J ends lost 3 bases and 8 bases, in that order; junction bases with no gene match: 10. This CDR3 has 17 residues. Per germline, CDR1 MNHEY and CDR2 SMNVEV (reference sequence). The CDR3 DNA is TGTGCCAGCAGTTTTTTTTATACCGGGACAGGGGGCGAAAAACTGTTTTTT. This sequence encodes CASSFFYTGTGGEKLFF.

The chain recombines TRBV29-1 with TRBJ1-2, with D unresolved. Germline V lookup: CDR1 SQVTM, CDR2 ANQGSEA. The CDR3 contains 14 residues. The V end was cut by 1 base, the J end by 2 bases, with 11 bases between. CDR3 sequence (DNA): TGCAGCGTTGAAGGGGGTCAGGCCAACTATGGCTACACCTTC. The encoded protein is CSVEGGQANYGYTF.

The chain couples TRBV6-5 to TRBJ2-7, with D uncertain. Germline CDR1 MNHEY, CDR2 SVGAGI. Trimming shortened V by 5 bases and J by 3 bases, and 11 bases separated the two germline ends. CDR3 length: 13 amino acids. This CDR3 is CASSPTLHYEQYF. In DNA, the CDR3 is TGTGCCAGCAGTCCCACGCTACACTACGAGCAGTACTTC.

J is TRBJ1-1 and V is TRBV13, with a possible D match to TRBD1 (5 bases). The CDR3 runs 16 residues. From germline, CDR1 is PRHDT and CDR2 FYEKMQ (reference sequence). The germline V and J ends were trimmed by 5 bases and 5 bases, with 21 bases remaining between them. The CDR3 bases are TGTGCCAGCAGCCGGACCGGGACCCAAGGAGGGACTGAAGCTTTCTTT. Translation: CASSRTGTQGGTEAFF.

This clone was recorded a few times. J is TRBJ1-4 and V is TRBV2; 10 bases fit TRBD1. J lost 7 bases, V lost 5 bases, and 4 bases had no gene match. Per germline, CDR1 SNHLY and CDR2 FYNNEI. The CDR3 loop spans 14 amino acids. The CDR3 nucleotides read TGTGCCAGCAGTTCAGACAGGGGGCTTGAAAAACTGTTTTTT. It translates to CASSSDRGLEKLFF.

This chain links TRBV20-1 with TRBJ1-4; D is unclear. The germline V and J ends were trimmed by 3 bases and 0 bases, with 8 bases remaining between them. The CDR3 totals 14 residues. In germline, CDR1 is DFQATT, CDR2 SNEGSKA (reference sequence). CDR3 sequence: CSASVASTNEKLFF. DNA for the CDR3: TGCAGTGCTAGTGTGGCCTCAACTAATGAAAAACTGTTTTTT.

The chain has TRBV7-8 and TRBJ1-3, with D hard to call. The CDR3 runs to 13 residues. V lost 5 bases, J lost 8 bases, and 13 bases lay in between. Per the germline V gene, CDR1 is SGHVS and CDR2 is FQNEAQ. This CDR3 is CASSPRIRDTIYF. Written as DNA, the CDR3 is TGTGCCAGCAGCCCTCGCATAAGGGACACCATATATTTT. Together with reference TRBV7-8 and TRBJ1-3, the CDR3 gives the full variable domain: GAGVSQSPRYKVAKRGQDVALRCDPISGHVSLFWYQQALGQGPEFLTYFQNEAQLDKSGLPSDRFFAERPEGSVSTLKIQRTQQEDSAVYLCASSPRIRDTIYFGEGSWLTVV.

This clone was picked up one time. The chain employs TRBV21-1 and TRBJ1-6. TRBV21-1 is a recognized pseudogene. The CDR3 runs to 16 residues. CDR3 loop: CASSKGVGPNNSPLHF. For the CDR3, the DNA is TGTGCCAGCAGCAAAGGTGTGGGACCTAATAATTCACCCCTCCACTTT.

The rearrangement links TRBV19 to TRBJ2-3; 11 nucleotides agree with TRBD2. V lost 9 bases to trimming and J lost 2 bases; unmatched junction nucleotides: 10. This CDR3 spans 16 amino acids. Germline CDR1 LNHDA, CDR2 SQIVND (reference sequence). The CDR3, as DNA: TGTGCCAGACCGCGACTAGCGGGGAAACTCACAGATACGCAGTATTTT. Its protein is CARPRLAGKLTDTQYF.